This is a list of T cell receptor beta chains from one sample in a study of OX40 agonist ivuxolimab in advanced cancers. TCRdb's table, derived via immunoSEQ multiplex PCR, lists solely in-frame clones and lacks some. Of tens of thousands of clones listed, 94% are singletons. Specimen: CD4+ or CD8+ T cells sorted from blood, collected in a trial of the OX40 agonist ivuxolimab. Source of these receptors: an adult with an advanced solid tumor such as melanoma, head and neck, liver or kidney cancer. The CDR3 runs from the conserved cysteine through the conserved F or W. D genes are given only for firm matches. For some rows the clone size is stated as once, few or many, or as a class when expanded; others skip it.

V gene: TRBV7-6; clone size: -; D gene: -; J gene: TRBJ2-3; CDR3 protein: CASSPFSETDTQYF; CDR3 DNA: TGTGCCAGCAGCCCATTTTCGGAGACAGATACGCAGTATTTT
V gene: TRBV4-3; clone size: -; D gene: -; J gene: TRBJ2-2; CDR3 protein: CASSPDSTAFTGELFF; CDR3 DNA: TGCGCCAGCAGCCCAGATTCGACAGCCTTCACCGGGGAGCTGTTTTTT
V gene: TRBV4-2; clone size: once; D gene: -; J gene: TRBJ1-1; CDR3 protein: CASSQDLTPSSAVAEAFF; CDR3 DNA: TGTGCCAGCAGCCAAGATTTGACACCTAGTTCGGCTGTCGCTGAAGCTTTCTTT
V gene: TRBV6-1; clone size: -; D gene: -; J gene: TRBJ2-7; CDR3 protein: CASSEGYEQYF; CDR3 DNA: TGTGCCAGCAGTGAAGGGTACGAGCAGTACTTC
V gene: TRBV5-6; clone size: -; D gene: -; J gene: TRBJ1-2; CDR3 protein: CASSLAGQSFYGYTF; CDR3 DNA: TGTGCCAGCAGCCTGGCAGGACAGAGCTTTTATGGCTACACCTTC
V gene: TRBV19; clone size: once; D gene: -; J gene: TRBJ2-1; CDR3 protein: CASSIEGYNEQFF; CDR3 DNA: TGTGCCAGTAGTATTGAGGGCTACAATGAGCAGTTCTTC
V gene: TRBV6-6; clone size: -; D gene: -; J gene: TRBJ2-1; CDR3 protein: CATVIELGGNEQFF; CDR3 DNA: TGTGCCACCGTTATAGAGCTAGGGGGCAATGAGCAGTTCTTC
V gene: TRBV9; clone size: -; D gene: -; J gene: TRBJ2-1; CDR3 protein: CASSVGGSYNEQFF; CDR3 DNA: TGTGCCAGCAGCGTAGGGGGAAGTTACAATGAGCAGTTCTTC
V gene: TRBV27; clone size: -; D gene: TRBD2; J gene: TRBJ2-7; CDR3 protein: CASSSQTSGQSYEQYF; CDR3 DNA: TGTGCCAGCAGTTCCCAGACTAGCGGGCAGTCCTACGAGCAGTACTTC
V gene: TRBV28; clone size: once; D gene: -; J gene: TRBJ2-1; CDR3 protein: CASTGNEQFF; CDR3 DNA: TGTGCCAGCACCGGTAATGAGCAGTTCTTC
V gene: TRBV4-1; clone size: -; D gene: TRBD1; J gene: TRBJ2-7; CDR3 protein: CASSLMTGGEQYF; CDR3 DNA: TGCGCCAGCAGCCTCATGACAGGGGGGGAGCAGTACTTC
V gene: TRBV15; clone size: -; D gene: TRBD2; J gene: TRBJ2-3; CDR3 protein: CATSHSGTSTTSSGFTDTQYF; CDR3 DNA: TGTGCCACCAGCCACTCCGGGACTAGCACCACGTCTTCGGGCTTCACAGATACGCAGTATTTT
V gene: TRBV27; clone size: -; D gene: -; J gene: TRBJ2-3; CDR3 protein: CASSPTPAGPPSTDTQYF; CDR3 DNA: TGTGCCAGCAGTCCCACACCTGCCGGGCCGCCGAGCACAGATACGCAGTATTTT
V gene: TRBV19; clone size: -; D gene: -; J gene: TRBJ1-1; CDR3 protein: CASSMGGADAEAFF; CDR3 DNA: TGTGCCAGTAGTATGGGGGGGGCCGACGCTGAAGCTTTCTTT
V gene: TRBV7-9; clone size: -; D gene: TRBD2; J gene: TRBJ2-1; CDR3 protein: CASSLARSSGSNEQFF; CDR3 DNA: TGTGCCAGCAGCTTAGCGCGGTCTAGCGGGAGCAATGAGCAGTTCTTC
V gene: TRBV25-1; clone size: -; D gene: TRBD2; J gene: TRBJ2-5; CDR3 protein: CASSTSVHQETQYF; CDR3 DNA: TGTGCCAGCAGTACTAGCGTCCACCAAGAGACCCAGTACTTC
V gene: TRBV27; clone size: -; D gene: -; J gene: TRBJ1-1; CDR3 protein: CASSSLGGEAFF; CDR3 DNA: TGTGCCAGCAGCTCCCTGGGGGGGGAAGCTTTCTTT
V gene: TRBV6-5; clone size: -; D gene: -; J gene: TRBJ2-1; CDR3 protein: CASINSGDNEQFF; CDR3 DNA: TGTGCCAGCATAAACTCAGGGGACAATGAGCAGTTCTTC
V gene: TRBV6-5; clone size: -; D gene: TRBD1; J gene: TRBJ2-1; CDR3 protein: CASSPTGYNEQFF; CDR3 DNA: TGTGCCAGCAGTCCGACAGGGTACAATGAGCAGTTCTTC
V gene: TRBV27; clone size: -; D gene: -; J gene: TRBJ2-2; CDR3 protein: CASSFSTGGGGELFF; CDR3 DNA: TGTGCCAGCAGTTTTTCTACAGGGGGGGGCGGGGAGCTGTTTTTT
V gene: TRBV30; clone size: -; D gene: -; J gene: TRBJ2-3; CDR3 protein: CAWSLLGGDTQYF; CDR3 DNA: TGTGCCTGGAGTCTCCTAGGAGGAGATACGCAGTATTTT
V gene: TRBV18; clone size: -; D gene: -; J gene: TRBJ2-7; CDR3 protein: CASSPSDVGSYEQYF; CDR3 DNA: TGTGCCAGCTCACCTTCGGACGTCGGCTCCTACGAGCAGTACTTC
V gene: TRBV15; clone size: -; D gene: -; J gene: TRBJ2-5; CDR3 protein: CATSNPRGQGPQETQYF; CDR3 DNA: TGTGCCACCAGCAACCCTAGAGGGCAGGGGCCTCAAGAGACCCAGTACTTC
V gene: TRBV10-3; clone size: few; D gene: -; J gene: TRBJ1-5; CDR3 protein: CATRTGEGSNQPQHF; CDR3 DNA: TGTGCCACCCGGACGGGAGAGGGTAGCAATCAGCCCCAGCATTTT
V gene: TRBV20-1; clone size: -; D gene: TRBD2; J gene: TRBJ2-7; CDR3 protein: CSAPRTSEMNF; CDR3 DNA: TGCAGTGCTCCCCGGACTAGTGAGATGAACTTC
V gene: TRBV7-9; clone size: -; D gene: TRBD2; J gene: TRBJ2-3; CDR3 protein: CASSYSGGSTDTQYF; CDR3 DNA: TGTGCCAGCAGTTATAGCGGGGGGAGCACAGATACGCAGTATTTT
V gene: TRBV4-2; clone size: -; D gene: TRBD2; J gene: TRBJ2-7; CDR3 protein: CASSPETSAYYEQYF; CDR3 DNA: TGTGCCAGCAGCCCCGAGACTAGCGCGTACTACGAGCAGTACTTC
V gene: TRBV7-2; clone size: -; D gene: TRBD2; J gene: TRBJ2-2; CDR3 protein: CASTWTSGKLAGELFF; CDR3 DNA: TGTGCCAGCACTTGGACTAGCGGGAAGTTGGCCGGGGAGCTGTTTTTT
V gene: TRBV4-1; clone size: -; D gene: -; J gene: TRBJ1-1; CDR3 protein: CASSQDGVITKAFF; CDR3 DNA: TGCGCCAGCAGCCAAGACGGGGTAATCACTAAAGCTTTCTTT